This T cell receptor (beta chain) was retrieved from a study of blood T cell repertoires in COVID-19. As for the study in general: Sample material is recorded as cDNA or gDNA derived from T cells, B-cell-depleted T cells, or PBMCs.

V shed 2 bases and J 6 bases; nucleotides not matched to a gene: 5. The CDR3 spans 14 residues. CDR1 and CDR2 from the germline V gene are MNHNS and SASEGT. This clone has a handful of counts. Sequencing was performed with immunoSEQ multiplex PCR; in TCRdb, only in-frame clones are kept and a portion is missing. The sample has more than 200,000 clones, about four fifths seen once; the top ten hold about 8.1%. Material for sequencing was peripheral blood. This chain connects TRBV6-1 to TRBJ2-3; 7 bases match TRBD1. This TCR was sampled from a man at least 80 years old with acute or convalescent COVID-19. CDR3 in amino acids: CASSEQGVSDTQYF. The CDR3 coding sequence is TGTGCCAGCAGTGAACAGGGGGTCTCTGATACGCAGTATTTT.